This TCR beta chain was retrieved from a study of blood T cells in healthy people across ages. Study results and limitations: Donor CMV status, an unknown factor, possibly confounded changes in expanded clonotypes. More naive CD4+ cells and higher diversity marked long-lived donors relative to aged donors.

V dropped 4 bases and J dropped 1 base, with 16 bases sitting between them. This CDR3 has 16 residues. From germline, CDR1 is SSHAT and CDR2 FNYEAQ (reference sequence). Points on this clonotype: Its antigen is unidentified.

Sample-barcoded 5' priming and a J-beta primer mix drove a second PCR of roughly 7 to 11 cycles. Each CDR3 protein is one row after TCRdb ran MiXCR on the 5' RACE reads. The sample yields over 500,000 distinct CDR3 sequences, around 27% seen once. The same data also contributed to another study, on T cells of mothers and their children. As reported in that work: Healthy Caucasian mothers, three in number, and their six children were the donors. Mothers yielded over 8 million CDR3 reads, children about 3 million each.

The sequenced sample was blood. The receptor was derived from a boy between 2 and 10 years old in good health. The chain has TRBV7-7 and TRBJ2-5; the D is unclear. CDR3 bases: TGTGCCAGCAGCTCCCCGGGCCCGGTCCCCCAAGAGACCCAGTACTTC. Its translation: CASSSPGPVPQETQYF. Looking up the rest from reference TRBV7-7 and TRBJ2-5 gives the full variable domain: GAGVSQSPRYKVTKRGQDVTLRCDPISSHATLYWYQQALGQGPEFLTYFNYEAQPDKSGLPSDRFSAERPEGSISTLTIQRTEQRDSAMYRCASSSPGPVPQETQYFGPGTRLLVL.